This T cell receptor (beta chain) was documented in a study of blood T cell repertoires in COVID-19 (dated by TCRdb to between 2020 and 2021). Background for the entire study: The collaborator samples originated in the United States, Italy and Spain and spanned the acute and convalescent phases of COVID-19. The prospective study material was composed of cDNA or gDNA derived from T cells, B-cell-depleted T cells, or PBMCs. Subjects who had been exposed to COVID-19, were actively infected with it, or had recovered from it provided the deeply sampled blood TCRbeta repertoires that made up the dataset. A freely available public database, intended as a resource for researchers studying the immune response to SARS-CoV-2, is where the repertoires were released. The samples were drawn from the first 160 participants of the ongoing ImmuneRACE study and from some 1,300 subjects provided by 6 global collaborators. Sample metadata almost always included a de-identified subject ID, COVID-19 status, age in years and sex. Where HLA class I and class II types were available, the types were taken from metadata supplied by the sample provider, not from assay-based typing.

TCRbeta CDR3 regions were amplified from genomic DNA by means of the immunoSEQ Assay, a bias-controlled multiplex PCR. As for the authors' bioinformatics: The number of nucleated cells in each sample was estimated from the amplification of reference gene primers within the assay. Sequence reads were collapsed and filtered to measure the absolute abundance of every unique TCRbeta CDR3 rearrangement. For each sample, productive Simpson clonality was calculated as the square root of Simpson's diversity index across productive rearrangements. TCRdb's version of the immuneACCESS table is confined to in-frame rearrangements and falls short of the full clone set. An unresolved V gene accounts for under half of the shortfall where checked; the remainder is of unknown origin. That table gives V, J and clone size, and the DNA gave D and trimming. For this sample there are about 140,000 clones; approximately 80% appear just once. The top ten clones comprise under 5.5% of the sample.

Trimming removed 2 bases from V and 5 bases from J; the gene matches leave 9 bases unexplained. For CDR1 and CDR2, the germline V gene lists MGHRA and YSYEKL. The CDR3 covers 18 residues, taking in both the cysteine and the phenylalanine. The retained sequence is limited to the CDR3, 54 bases, with the frame set at the first base. To note about this clone: Its antigen has not been determined. Per-base qualities were not stored, and no clone one base away is much larger.

Beyond this particular receptor, the publication reports: The quantity of clinical and demographic metadata differed by source and by participant and was supplied without curation.

The collaborating institutions used their own protocols to collect whole blood in K2EDTA tubes. For TCRbeta analysis, collaborator samples were shipped as frozen whole blood, as isolated PBMCs, or as DNA extracted from either sample type. The sample comprised peripheral blood. The receptor chain draws on TRBV4-1 and TRBJ2-2, and 12 bases in between align with TRBD2. This TCR was recovered from a human donor in a cohort sampled during active COVID-19. DNA sequence: TGCGCCAGCAGCCAACGGCTAGCGGGGGGGCCTGATACCGGGGAGCTGTTTTTT. It translates to CASSQRLAGGPDTGELFF.